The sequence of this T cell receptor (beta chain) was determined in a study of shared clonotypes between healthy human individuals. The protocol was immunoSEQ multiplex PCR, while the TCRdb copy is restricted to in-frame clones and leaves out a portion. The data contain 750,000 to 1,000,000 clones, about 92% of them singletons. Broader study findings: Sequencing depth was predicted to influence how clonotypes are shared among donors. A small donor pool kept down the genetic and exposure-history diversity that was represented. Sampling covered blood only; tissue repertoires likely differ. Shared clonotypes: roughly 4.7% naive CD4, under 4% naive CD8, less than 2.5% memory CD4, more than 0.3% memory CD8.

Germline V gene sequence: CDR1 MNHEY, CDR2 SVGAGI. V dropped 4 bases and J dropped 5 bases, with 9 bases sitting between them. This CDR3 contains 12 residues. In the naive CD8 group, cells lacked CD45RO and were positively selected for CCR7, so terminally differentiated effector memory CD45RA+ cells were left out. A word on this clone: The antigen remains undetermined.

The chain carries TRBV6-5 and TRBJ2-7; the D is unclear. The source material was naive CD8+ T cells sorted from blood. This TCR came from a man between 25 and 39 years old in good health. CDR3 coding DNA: TGTGCCAGCAGTTCTCAGGTCAACGAGCAGTACTTC. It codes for CASSSQVNEQYF.